The T cell receptor beta chain described here comes from a study of post-analysis software for immune sequencing data. TCR beta cDNA libraries included unique molecular identifiers. Input of about 0.9 to 10 million T cells yielded some 500,000 cDNA molecules. TCRdb re-called the PCR reads through MiXCR, storing one row per CDR3 protein. This sample has fewer than 850,000 distinct CDR3 sequences, with around 45% found just once. Study results and limitations: Compared against controls, patients with multiple sclerosis displayed significantly lower normalized Chao1 diversity. About 5 TRBV segments (TRBV5-6, TRBV5-1 and TRBV20-1 among them) occurred more frequently in patients than in controls.

On this clonotype itself: What it recognizes is unknown.

Germline V gives CDR1 SGHTA, CDR2 FQGTGA. CDR3 size: 14 residues. The source of this sequence is a girl aged 10-17 years with multiple sclerosis. The V call is TRBV7-3, the J call TRBJ2-7, with D hard to call. TRBJ2-5 explains the end of the DNA better; the J call may be wrong. Sequencing was done on a sample of blood. The CDR3 nucleotides read TGTGCCAGCAGCTTAAATGGCGGCTCCGGGACCCAGTACTTC. The encoded protein is CASSLNGGSGTQYF.